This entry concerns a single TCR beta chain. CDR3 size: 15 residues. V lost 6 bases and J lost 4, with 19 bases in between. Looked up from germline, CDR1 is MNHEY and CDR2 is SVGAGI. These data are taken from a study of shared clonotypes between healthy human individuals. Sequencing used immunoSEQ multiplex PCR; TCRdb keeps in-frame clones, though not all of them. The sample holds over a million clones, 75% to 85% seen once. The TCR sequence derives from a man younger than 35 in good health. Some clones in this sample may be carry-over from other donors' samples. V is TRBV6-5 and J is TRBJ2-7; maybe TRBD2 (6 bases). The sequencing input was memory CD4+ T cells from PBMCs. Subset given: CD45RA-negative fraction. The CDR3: CASRLGDSAGYEQYF. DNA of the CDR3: TGTGCCAGCAGGCTCGGGGACTCCGCGGGATACGAGCAGTACTTC.